The source of this TCR beta chain is a study of CD8+ T cells in alopecia areata (dated by TCRdb to between 2017 and 2018). In terms of the full investigation: The treated patients, all with moderate-to-severe alopecia areata, were enrolled in an open-label pilot trial of oral tofacitinib given at 5 to 10 mg twice daily. Tofacitinib was given for 6 to 18 months, followed by 6 months of follow-up off drug to assess delayed response and recurrence. For the treated patients, the SALT score, which quantifies what percentage of scalp surface area is affected, served as the measure of disease severity. To study T cell clonal expansion in alopecia areata, the researchers applied high-throughput TCRbeta sequencing to both the C3H/HeJ mouse model and human patients. In humans, TCRbeta sequencing was performed on scalp tissue and on sorted CD4+ and CD8+ peripheral blood T cells from healthy controls and from patients with patchy or totalis/universalis alopecia areata. Biopsies were taken from tofacitinib-treated patients at baseline and again at 4 and 24 weeks into treatment, and several of those patients also had a later scalp biopsy. Scalp clonality was compared across normal scalp (n=4), patchy alopecia areata scalp (n=8), and alopecia totalis/universalis scalp (n=8). RNA was obtained with the PAXgene miRNA kit for fixed scalp, the miRNeasy kit for PBMCs, and the RNeasy kit for mouse skin. TCRbeta CDR3 regions were amplified by immunoSEQ multiplex PCR with 35 Vbeta forward and 13 Jbeta reverse primers.

From the germline V gene (reference sequence), CDR1 is SEHNR and CDR2 is FQNEAQ. Its CDR3 holds 12 amino acids, cysteine through phenylalanine. The kept DNA is CDR3 alone, 36 bases in frame from the first base. V loses 5 bases, J loses 11 bases, and the germline ends lie 15 bases apart. In the paper's terms, the time point label means: around 26 weeks on oral tofacitinib. The treatment or condition label, read with the paper, signifies: oral pan-JAK inhibitor, 5-10 mg twice daily. Lesional scalp punch biopsies and peripheral blood were collected from alopecia areata patients. After PBMCs were isolated by density centrifugation and stained for CD3, CD4 and CD8, a FACSAria was used to sort CD4+ and CD8+ T cells. A note on this clone: It has no known antigen specificity. No base quality values were provided; no much bigger clone lies one nucleotide off.

The full study reports these points: Many expanded lesional clones persisted in scalp and blood during tofacitinib treatment, which may partly explain relapse after stopping treatment. Because the treated cohort was small and included a single nonresponder, larger studies are needed to assess links between baseline CD8+ expansion and response. Scalp clonality and the number of expanded CD8+ clones among the top 100 scalp clones were significantly decreased by tofacitinib. Resident alphabeta T cells in normal human skin are also sequenced, complicating scalp TCR repertoire analysis, unlike mouse skin dominated by gammadelta T cells. Compared with normal scalp, lesional scalp had higher clonality and more expanded CD8+ clones, particularly in alopecia totalis/universalis, a pattern that suggests antigenic drive. Shared TCR sequences between patients were less evident than in mice, which may be partly attributable to HLA diversity in the patient population.

The library was prepared using the immunoSEQ multiplex PCR assay. RNA was extracted from all samples and reverse transcribed into cDNA, which served as template for TCR sequencing. First-strand cDNA was synthesized using SuperScript III with a 2:1 mix of oligo-dT and random hexamers. Amplification bias was assessed with a synthetic immune receptor repertoire, and residual bias was removed computationally. As for the authors' bioinformatics: After raw reads were preprocessed to remove errors, the CDR3 was defined following IMGT conventions as running from the conserved cysteine to phenylalanine. Clonality was computed as 1 minus the Shannon entropy, with the entropy normalized by log2 of the number of productive unique TCRs. Whether scalp clones were CD4 or CD8 was inferred by matching scalp TCRbeta sequences against CD4 and CD8 repertoires sorted from blood. What TCRdb holds here is the immuneACCESS table cut down to in-frame rearrangements. Part of the clones is not present; checked against another copy, under half of the missing clones reflect an unresolved V gene, and the others are unexplained. D and trimming come from the DNA, and the V and J calls and clone size come from that table. Counted in this sample were over 150,000 clones; about 48% of them appeared once. The biggest ten clones account for 9.5% to 14% of the sample.

The sequencing used CD8+ T cells sorted from blood, collected at week 24, from a patient treated with tofacitinib. The receptor's source is a human donor with alopecia areata. The chain links TRBV7-9 with TRBJ1-1, with no confidently assigned D gene. The CDR3 corresponds to CASSLLASGAFF. The DNA reads as follows: TGTGCCAGCAGCCTCCTGGCATCGGGCGCTTTCTTT.